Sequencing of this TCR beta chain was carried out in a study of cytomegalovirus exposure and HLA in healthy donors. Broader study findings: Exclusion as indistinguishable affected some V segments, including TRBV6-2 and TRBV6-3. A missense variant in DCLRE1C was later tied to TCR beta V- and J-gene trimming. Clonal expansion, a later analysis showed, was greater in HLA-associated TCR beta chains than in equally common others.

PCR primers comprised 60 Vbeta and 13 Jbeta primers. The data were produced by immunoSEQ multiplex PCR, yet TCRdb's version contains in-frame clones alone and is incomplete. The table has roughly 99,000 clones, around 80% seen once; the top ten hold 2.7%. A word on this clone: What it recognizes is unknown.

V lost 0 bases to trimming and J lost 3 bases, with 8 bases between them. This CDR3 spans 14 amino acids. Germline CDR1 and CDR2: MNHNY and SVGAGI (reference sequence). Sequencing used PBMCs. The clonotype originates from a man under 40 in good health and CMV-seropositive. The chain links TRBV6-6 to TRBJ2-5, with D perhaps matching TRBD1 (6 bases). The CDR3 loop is CASSYSGQKETQYF. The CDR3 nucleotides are TGTGCCAGCAGTTACTCTGGACAGAAAGAGACCCAGTACTTC.